The 29 T cell receptor beta chains listed next were all sequenced from one sample in a study of post-analysis software for immune sequencing data. Unique molecular identifiers were built into the TCR beta cDNA libraries. TCRdb reprocessed the PCR reads with MiXCR, giving one entry per CDR3 protein. The table records about 160,000 distinct CDR3 sequences, roughly 40% of them present only once. Source: blood, taken after autologous hematopoietic stem cell transplantation. Receptor source: a girl aged 10 to 17 with multiple sclerosis.

In its sample, this clonotype was seen a few times. The V call is TRBV20-1, the J call TRBJ2-5; 12 positions match TRBD2. Germline CDR1 reads DFQATT; CDR2 reads SNEGSKA (reference sequence). The V and J ends lost 2 bases and 4 bases, in that order; junction bases with no gene match: 8. This CDR3 has 16 amino acids. This CDR3 is CSARLLAGGLRETQYF. In nucleotides, the CDR3 is TGCAGTGCTAGATTACTAGCGGGAGGCCTCCGAGAGACCCAGTACTTC.

This chain uses TRBV20-1 with TRBJ2-5, with 8 bases matching TRBD2. This CDR3 is 18 amino acids long. V shed 0 bases and J 1 base; nucleotides not matched to a gene: 13. In germline, CDR1 is DFQATT, CDR2 SNEGSKA (reference sequence). The CDR3 loop is CSARDRKGGGLSQETQYF. CDR3 in DNA: TGCAGTGCTAGAGATCGGAAGGGCGGGGGGCTAAGCCAAGAGACCCAGTACTTC.

V and J are TRBV5-1 and TRBJ2-5; D ambiguous. The end of the DNA fits TRBJ2-7 better, so the J call may be wrong. The CDR3 has 16 residues. Germline V CDR1 and CDR2: SGHRS, YFSETQ. Here the CDR3 reads CASSSNPGRFLYEQYF. The DNA for the CDR3 is TGCGCCAGCAGTTCCAATCCGGGCCGATTCCTCTACGAGCAGTACTTC.

This clonotype was detected only a few times. The chain uses TRBV28 and TRBJ1-2; D possibly corresponds to TRBD1 (6 bases). CDR3 length equals 15 residues. CDR1 and CDR2 from the germline V gene are MDHEN and SYDVKM. Trimming cost V 6 bases and J 3 bases, with 17 bases left between them. DNA for the CDR3: TGTGCCAGCAGCCTAAGGGGGGAATCCTACTATGGCTACACCTTC. Its translation: CASSLRGESYYGYTF.

This clonotype occurred once. The chain couples TRBV6-5 to TRBJ1-1; 8 bases map to TRBD1. The V gene's germline CDR1 is MNHEY and CDR2 SVGAGI. The CDR3 covers 14 residues. V was pared by 6 bases and J by 4 bases, with 7 bases of the junction left unmatched. This CDR3 is CASRRTGSGTEAFF. The CDR3 coding sequence is TGTGCCAGCAGGCGGACAGGGTCGGGCACTGAAGCTTTCTTT.

The genes are TRBV13 and TRBJ2-4; D call uncertain. Between the trimmed V and J ends, which lost 5 bases and 0 bases, there was a span of 14 bases. The CDR3 is 16 amino acids. In germline, CDR1 is PRHDT, CDR2 FYEKMQ (reference sequence). The CDR3 region is CASSATENLAKNIQYF. The CDR3 DNA reads TGTGCCAGCAGCGCGACCGAGAATCTAGCCAAAAACATTCAGTACTTC.

This clonotype was seen just once. V and J are TRBV7-6 and TRBJ2-1; unclear D gene. The germline gives CDR1 SGHVS, CDR2 FNYEAQ. V was shortened by 7 bases and J by 4 bases, with 20 bases between the two germline ends. CDR3 size: 16 residues. CDR3 amino acids: CASTKRVGGSYNEQFF. The DNA of the CDR3 is TGTGCCAGCACCAAAAGAGTGGGCGGATCATACAATGAGCAGTTCTTC.

This clonotype was seen a few times. The genes are TRBV20-1 and TRBJ1-1, with D possibly TRBD1 on 5 matching bases. Germline lookup yields CDR1 DFQATT and CDR2 SNEGSKA (reference sequence). V shed 3 bases and J shed 4 bases, with 15 bases lying between them. CDR3 length: 14 amino acids. This CDR3 reads CSARNRGLGTEAFF. In DNA, the CDR3 is TGCAGTGCTAGGAATCGGGGGTTGGGCACTGAAGCTTTCTTT.

This chain joins TRBV20-1 and TRBJ1-5; 8 bases are a match to TRBD1. The length of the CDR3 is 16 residues. Germline CDR1 DFQATT, CDR2 SNEGSKA (reference sequence). J was trimmed by 1 base and V by 2 bases; bases with no gene match: 7. The CDR3 DNA is TGCAGTGCTAGATCCGGGACAGGAGGGAGCAATCAGCCCCAGCATTTT. Protein: CSARSGTGGSNQPQHF.

This chain links TRBV6-1 with TRBJ1-2, with 7 nucleotides matching TRBD1. The germline V gene encodes CDR1 MNHNS and CDR2 SASEGT. The V segment lost 8 bases and the J segment 0 bases; nucleotides outside the gene matches: 15. The CDR3 sequence is 17 residues long. CDR3 nucleotide sequence: TGTGCCAGCTGCCTGACCTGGGGGACAGCTACTAACTATGGCTACACCTTC. Translated: CASCLTWGTATNYGYTF.

This clonotype has just a few counts. The J gene is TRBJ1-5, the V gene TRBV4-2; maybe TRBD1 (6 bases). The V end lost 0 bases, the J end lost 3 bases, and 9 bases lay between the germline ends. The germline CDR1 and CDR2 sequences are LGHNA and YNFKEQ. There are 15 residues in the CDR3. This chain's CDR3 is CASSQDKGVNQPQHF. The CDR3 region has the DNA TGTGCCAGCAGCCAAGATAAGGGGGTCAATCAGCCCCAGCATTTT.

This clonotype has just a few counts. This rearrangement joins TRBV7-8 to TRBJ2-2; 14 bases align to TRBD2. CDR1 is SGHVS, CDR2 FQNEAQ, per germline. J was trimmed by 14 bases and V by 5 bases; bases with no gene match: 7. The CDR3 spans 14 residues. The CDR3 sequence: CASSPRTSGRSLFF. As DNA, the CDR3 is TGTGCCAGCAGCCCTCGGACTAGCGGGAGGAGTCTGTTTTTT.

This chain joins TRBV27 and TRBJ2-2, with D uncertain. CDR3 size: 16 residues. Germline-derived CDR1 and CDR2 are MNHEY and SMNVEV (reference sequence). V was cut by 1 base and J by 3 bases, with 12 bases left in between. The CDR3 region has the DNA TGTGCCAGCAGTTTATGGAACTCCATCGACACCGGGGAGCTGTTTTTT. Its protein product is CASSLWNSIDTGELFF.

This chain connects TRBV20-1 to TRBJ2-6; the D is unclear. Germline V CDR1 and CDR2: DFQATT, SNEGSKA (reference sequence). The CDR3 spans 13 residues. Trimming stripped 8 bases from V and 0 bases from J, with 8 bases between. CDR3 DNA: TGCAGTTTGGAGTGCTCTGGGGCCAACGTCCTGACTTTC. Translation gives CSLECSGANVLTF.

There are a few counts of this clonotype. The rearrangement links TRBV10-3 to TRBJ2-1, with a possible D match to TRBD2 (5 bases). Trimming cost V 7 bases and J 4 bases, with 17 bases left between them. The CDR3 runs to 15 residues. Per germline, CDR1 ENHRY and CDR2 SYGVKD. The CDR3 here is CAITPERTRYNEQFF. The CDR3 DNA follows: TGTGCCATCACCCCAGAGAGAACTAGGTACAATGAGCAGTTCTTC.

The chain carries TRBV9 and TRBJ1-1; D remains ambiguous. This CDR3 spans 13 amino acids. Germline V gene data show CDR1 as SGDLS and CDR2 as YYNGEE. Trimming took off 7 bases at V and 1 base at J, with 11 bases between the two ends. The CDR3 protein is CASSDTPNTEAFF. CDR3 DNA sequence: TGTGCCAGCTCCGACACCCCGAACACTGAAGCTTTCTTT.

This chain joins TRBV6-1 and TRBJ1-5, with D uncertain. CDR1 is MNHNS and CDR2 is SASEGT in the germline V gene. CDR3 length: 14 amino acids. Trimming took off 7 bases at V and 0 bases at J, with 10 bases between the two ends. In nucleotides, the CDR3 is TGTGCCAGCATACGGGGAGATAGCAATCAGCCCCAGCATTTT. Its translation is CASIRGDSNQPQHF.

The V call is TRBV5-1, the J call TRBJ2-5; no firm D call. In germline, CDR1 is SGHRS, CDR2 YFSETQ. There are 14 residues in the CDR3. V lost 1 base and J lost 2, with 9 bases in between. CDR3 sequence: CASSLIRPQETQYF. The CDR3 DNA sequence: TGCGCCAGCAGCTTGATTCGGCCACAAGAGACCCAGTACTTC.

The J gene is TRBJ2-1, the V gene TRBV5-6; perhaps TRBD1 as D (7 bases). CDR3 length: 15 amino acids. The V and J ends lost 0 bases and 7 bases respectively, with 14 bases between them. Germline-derived CDR1 and CDR2 are SGHDT and YYEEEE. CDR3 coding DNA: TGTGCCAGCAGCTTGGGGAGGGGGCTGGTAAATGAGCAGTTCTTC. Its protein is CASSLGRGLVNEQFF.

The V call is TRBV6-5, the J call TRBJ2-5; D remains unclear. The CDR3 is 16 amino acids. Trimming left V 5 bases short and J 1 base short, with 17 bases between. Germline V gives CDR1 MNHEY, CDR2 SVGAGI. CDR3 nucleotides: TGTGCCAGCAGTAACCTCAAAAAAGGTCCCCAAGAGACCCAGTACTTC. Translating it yields CASSNLKKGPQETQYF.

The chain employs TRBV20-1 and TRBJ2-1; D gene uncertain. CDR3 length equals 15 residues. The germline CDR1 and CDR2 sequences are DFQATT and SNEGSKA (reference sequence). V dropped 2 bases and J dropped 9 bases, with 20 bases sitting between them. DNA for the CDR3: TGCAGTGCTAGATACCGCAGAGTCGGAGTCGTTGAGCAGTTCTTC. As protein: CSARYRRVGVVEQFF.

A single count supports this clonotype. V and J are TRBV7-2 and TRBJ1-3, with D uncertain. CDR3 length: 14 residues. The V end was cut by 1 base, the J end by 4 bases, with 8 bases between. Per the germline V gene, CDR1 is SGHTA and CDR2 is FQGNSA. The CDR3 bases are TGTGCCAGCAGCTTAGGTGGCGGGGGAAACACCATATATTTT. Translation gives CASSLGGGGNTIYF.

V and J are TRBV7-3 and TRBJ2-1; 9 positions agree with TRBD1. With 4 bases clipped from V and 6 bases from J, the junction kept 13 bases outside the gene matches. The CDR3 length is 17 residues. Germline CDR1 is SGHTA and CDR2 is FQGTGA. CDR3 sequence (DNA): TGTGCCAGCAGCTCCCTGGAGGACAGGGGTGGCCTCAATGAGCAGTTCTTC. Protein sequence: CASSSLEDRGGLNEQFF.

The chain uses TRBV9 and TRBJ1-2; the match to TRBD1 covers 8 bases. The J segment lost 3 bases and the V segment lost 3 bases, leaving 4 bases of the junction unmatched. This CDR3 contains 14 residues. Germline loops: CDR1 SGDLS, CDR2 YYNGEE. The CDR3 DNA follows: TGTGCCAGCAGCGGACAGGGGAGGGACTATGGCTACACCTTC. This codes for CASSGQGRDYGYTF.

The chain uses TRBV29-1 and TRBJ2-6; TRBD1 matches at 12 bases. Germline V gives CDR1 SQVTM, CDR2 ANQGSEA. The CDR3 is made up of 15 amino acids. Germline trimming cut 7 bases from V and 18 bases from J; bases unmatched to any gene: 19. The CDR3 protein is CSDRDRGPGANVRTF. CDR3 nucleotide sequence: TGCAGCGACCGGGACAGGGGGCCTGGGGCCAACGTTCGGACTTTC. Full variable domain (missing parts from reference TRBV29-1 and TRBJ2-6): SAVISQKPSRDICQRGTSLTIQCQVDSQVTMMFWYRQQPGQSLTLIATANQGSEATYESGFVIDKFPISRPNLTFSTLTVSNMSPEDSSIYLCSDRDRGPGANVRTFGAGSRLTVL.

This rearrangement joins TRBV5-6 to TRBJ2-2; 7 bases fit TRBD2. Germline trimming cut 2 bases from V and 7 bases from J; bases unmatched to any gene: 8. Germline CDR1 and CDR2: SGHDT and YYEEEE. The CDR3 covers 15 residues. CDR3 sequence (DNA): TGTGCCAGCAGCTTCATGGGCGGGAGAATCGGGGAGCTGTTTTTT. Translating gives CASSFMGGRIGELFF.

The V and J genes are TRBV6-6 and TRBJ1-2, with D possibly being TRBD1 (5 bases). The length of the CDR3 is 14 residues. Per germline, CDR1 MNHNY and CDR2 SVGAGI (reference sequence). V was pared by 6 bases and J by 4 bases, with 15 bases between. The CDR3 coding sequence is TGTGCCAGCAGCGATATGGGACGGGGCTATGGCTACACCTTC. It translates to CASSDMGRGYGYTF.

V usage is TRBV5-1 and J usage is TRBJ2-3, with a weak D call TRBD1 (6 bases). V was trimmed by 2 bases and J by 4 bases, leaving 11 bases between them. The germline V gene encodes CDR1 SGHRS and CDR2 YFSETQ. This CDR3 has 14 amino acids. The CDR3 region is CASSLPQGADTQYF. In DNA form, the CDR3 reads TGCGCCAGCAGCTTACCACAGGGAGCAGATACGCAGTATTTT.

The chain couples TRBV6-6 to TRBJ2-4; D is ambiguous. The CDR3 runs to 14 residues. V lost 6 bases and J 3 bases, leaving 12 bases between the germline ends. Germline V CDR1 and CDR2: MNHNY, SVGAGI (reference sequence). CDR3 residues: CASSSVSVKNIQYF. The CDR3, as DNA: TGTGCCAGCAGCTCCGTTTCGGTCAAAAACATTCAGTACTTC.